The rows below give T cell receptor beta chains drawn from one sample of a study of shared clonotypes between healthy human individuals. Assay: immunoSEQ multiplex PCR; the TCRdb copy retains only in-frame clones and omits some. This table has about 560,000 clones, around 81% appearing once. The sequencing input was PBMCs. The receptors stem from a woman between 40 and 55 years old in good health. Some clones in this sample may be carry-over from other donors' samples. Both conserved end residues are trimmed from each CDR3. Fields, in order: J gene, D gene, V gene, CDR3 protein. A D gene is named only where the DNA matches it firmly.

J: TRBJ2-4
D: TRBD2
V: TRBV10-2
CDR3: ASSAGTSGFRGLAKNIQY

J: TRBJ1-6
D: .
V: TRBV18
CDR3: ASSPDSGAFSSPLH

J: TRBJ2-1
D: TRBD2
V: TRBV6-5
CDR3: ASRIAGEDNEQF

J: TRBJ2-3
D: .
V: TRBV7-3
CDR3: ASSLSGGRLRLQY

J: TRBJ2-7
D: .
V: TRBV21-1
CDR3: ASSKGEGPRPPYEQY

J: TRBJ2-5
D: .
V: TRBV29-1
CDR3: SVFSGQETQY

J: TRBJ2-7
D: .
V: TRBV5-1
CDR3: ASSAMQGRGGEQY

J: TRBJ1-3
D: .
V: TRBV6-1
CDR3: ASSEAGGRGNTIY

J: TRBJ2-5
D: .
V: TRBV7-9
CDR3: ASSLRGQETQY

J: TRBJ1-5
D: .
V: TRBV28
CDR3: ASRKTVWGRNSNQPQH

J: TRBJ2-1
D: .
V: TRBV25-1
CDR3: ASSEWGYNEQF

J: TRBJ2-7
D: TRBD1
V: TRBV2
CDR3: ASSAWGTGPREQY

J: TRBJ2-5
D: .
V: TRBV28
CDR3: ASTPFRGVGKTQY

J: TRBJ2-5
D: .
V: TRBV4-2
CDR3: ASSRIEKSETQY

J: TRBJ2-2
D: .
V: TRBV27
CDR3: ASRPTATGELF

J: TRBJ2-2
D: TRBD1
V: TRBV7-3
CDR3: ASSWFGQGASGELF

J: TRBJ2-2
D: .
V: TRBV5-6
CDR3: ASSSNLLARHTGELF

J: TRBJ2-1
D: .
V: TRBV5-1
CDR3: ASRVSGGYNEQF

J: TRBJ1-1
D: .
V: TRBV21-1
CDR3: ASSADYLNTEAF

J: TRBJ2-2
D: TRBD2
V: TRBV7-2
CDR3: ASSSLAGGYAGELF

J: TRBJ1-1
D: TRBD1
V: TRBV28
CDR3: ASSLRDRDGSEAF

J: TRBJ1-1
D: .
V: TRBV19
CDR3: ASMQNDWYTEAF

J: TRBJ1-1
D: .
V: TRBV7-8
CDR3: ASSLGSGNTEAF

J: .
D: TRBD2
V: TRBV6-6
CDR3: ASSGTSGGHSYEQY

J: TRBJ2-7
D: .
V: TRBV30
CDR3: AWSLERAKQY

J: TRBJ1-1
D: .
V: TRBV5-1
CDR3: ASALGTNTEAF

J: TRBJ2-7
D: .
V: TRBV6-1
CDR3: ASSENGPVPSEQY

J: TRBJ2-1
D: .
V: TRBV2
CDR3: ASSPQAVIDNEQF

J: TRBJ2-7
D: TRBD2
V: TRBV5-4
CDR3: ASSLDGGGNYEQY